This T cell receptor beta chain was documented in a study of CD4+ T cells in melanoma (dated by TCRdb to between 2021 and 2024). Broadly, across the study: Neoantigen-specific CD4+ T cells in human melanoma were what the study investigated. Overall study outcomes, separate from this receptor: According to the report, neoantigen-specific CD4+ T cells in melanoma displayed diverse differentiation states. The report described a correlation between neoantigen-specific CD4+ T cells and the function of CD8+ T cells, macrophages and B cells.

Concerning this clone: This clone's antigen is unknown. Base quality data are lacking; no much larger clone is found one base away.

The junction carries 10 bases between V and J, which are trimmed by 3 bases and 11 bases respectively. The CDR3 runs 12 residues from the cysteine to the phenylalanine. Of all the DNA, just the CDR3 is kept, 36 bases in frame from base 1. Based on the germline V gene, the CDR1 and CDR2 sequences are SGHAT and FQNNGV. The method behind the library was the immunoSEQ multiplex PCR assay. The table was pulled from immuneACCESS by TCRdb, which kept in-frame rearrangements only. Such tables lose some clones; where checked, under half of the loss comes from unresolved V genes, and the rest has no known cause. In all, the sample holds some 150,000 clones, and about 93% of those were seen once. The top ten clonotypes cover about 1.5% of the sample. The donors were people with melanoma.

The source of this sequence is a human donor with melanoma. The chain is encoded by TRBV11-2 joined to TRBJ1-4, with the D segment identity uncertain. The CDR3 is CASSFGGNKLFF. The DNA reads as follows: TGTGCCAGCAGCTTCGGTGGGAATAAACTGTTTTTT.